This T cell receptor beta chain originates from a study of T cell responses to AZD1222 COVID-19 vaccine. Study-wide findings and caveats: Just a handful of people given AZD1222 tested seropositive at baseline. Spike was spanned by vaccine-associated CD4 TCRs, which were dominant at 160-218 and 743-854.

Sequencing was performed with immunoSEQ multiplex PCR; in TCRdb, only in-frame clones are kept and a portion is missing. Here the sample spans about 39,000 clones, about 90% being singletons. V was pared by 5 bases and J by 1 base, with 2 bases between. CDR1 is SGHVS and CDR2 is FQNEAQ in the germline V gene. CDR3 size: 11 residues. In the case of this clone: What it binds is not known.

This TCR derives from an adult who received the AZD1222 COVID-19 vaccine. Sample: peripheral blood, taken 28 days after the second AZD1222 dose. The chain has TRBV7-8 and TRBJ2-5; no clear D gene. The CDR3 coding sequence is TGTGCCAGCAGCCTCCAAGAGACCCAGTACTTC. Translating it yields CASSLQETQYF.